These 28 T cell receptor beta chains share one sample of origin, sequenced in a study of shared clonotypes between healthy human individuals. Profiling relied on immunoSEQ multiplex PCR, and the TCRdb table lists in-frame clones only, not all of them. The sample comprises about 1,800,000 clones, roughly 94% of which are singletons, and 1.2% rests with the top ten. Terminally differentiated effector memory CD45RA+ cells were excluded by CCR7 positive selection of CD45RO-negative cells. The sample taken for sequencing was naive CD8+ T cells sorted from blood. The receptors originated from a man between 18 and 29 years old in good health.

The chain employs TRBV29-1 and TRBJ2-7; 8 bases are a match to TRBD1. Germline CDR1 and CDR2: SQVTM and ANQGSEA. V lost 3 bases, J lost 0 bases, and 7 bases stayed unmatched. CDR3 size: 15 residues. In DNA, the CDR3 is TGCAGCGTTGAGACAGGGGATGGGTCCTCCTACGAGCAGTACTTC. Protein sequence: CSVETGDGSSYEQYF.

The chain carries TRBV5-6 and TRBJ1-1; D not resolved. V lost 1 base and J lost 6, with 7 bases in between. Germline assignment: CDR1 SGHDT and CDR2 YYEEEE. This CDR3 comprises 12 residues. This CDR3 is CASSLYGAEAFF. The CDR3 coding sequence is TGTGCCAGCAGCTTGTACGGTGCTGAAGCTTTCTTT.

The chain combines TRBV7-5 with TRBJ2-5; TRBD1 is the table's D call, not checked against the DNA. TRBV7-5 is annotated as a pseudogene. CDR3 length: 16 residues. CDR3 nucleotide sequence: TGTGCCAGAAGCTCCCCTGATGACAGGTGGGGAGAGACCCAGTACTTC. Translating it yields CARSSPDDRWGETQYF.

The chain is built from TRBV28 and TRBJ1-3; TRBD1 aligns across 7 bases. The CDR3 consists of 16 residues. Trimming cost V 5 bases and J 1 base; bases outside gene matches: 8. Germline values: CDR1 MDHEN, CDR2 SYDVKM. The CDR3 coding sequence is TGTGCCAGCAGTCTCAGGGGGATTGCTTCTGGAAACACCATATATTTT. Its protein is CASSLRGIASGNTIYF.

The chain couples TRBV7-9 to TRBJ2-3; D remains unclear. Germline V gene lookup returns CDR1 SEHNR and CDR2 FQNEAQ (reference sequence). The CDR3 consists of 19 residues. V lost 5 bases and J lost 0, with 24 bases in between. CDR3 in amino acids: CASSPHYDPLRSSTDTQYF. The CDR3 nucleotides are TGTGCCAGCAGCCCACATTATGACCCTCTTCGATCTAGCACAGATACGCAGTATTTT.

The rearrangement joins TRBV7-6 to TRBJ2-2; 8 nucleotides agree with TRBD1. Germline V CDR1 and CDR2: SGHVS, FNYEAQ. Trimming took 1 base from V and 3 from J; bases not matched to a gene: 13. The CDR3 extends over 19 amino acids. CDR3: CASSLVYYSTGADTGELFF. The CDR3 region has the DNA TGTGCCAGCAGCTTAGTATATTATTCGACAGGGGCGGACACCGGGGAGCTGTTTTTT.

V is TRBV4-3 and J is TRBJ2-7; D may be TRBD2 (5 bases). V gave up 0 bases and J gave up 6 bases, with 21 bases separating them. CDR3 length: 17 residues. CDR1 and CDR2 (germline): LGHNA, YSLEER. The chain's CDR3 is CASSQDFPSTRVFEQYF. The CDR3 DNA is TGCGCCAGCAGCCAAGATTTCCCGTCCACTAGGGTTTTCGAGCAGTACTTC.

This clone has a handful of counts. This chain connects TRBV10-3 to TRBJ1-2; no definite D call. The CDR3 sequence is 11 residues long. Deletions cut 4 bases from V and 7 bases from J, with 7 bases between. Germline V gene lookup returns CDR1 ENHRY and CDR2 SYGVKD. CDR3: CAISAGLGYTF. The CDR3 nucleotides read TGTGCCATCAGTGCCGGCCTTGGCTACACCTTC.

The chain uses TRBV27 and TRBJ1-2, with TRBD1 as a possible D gene (6 bases). Between the trimmed V and J ends, which lost 6 bases and 3 bases, there was a span of 17 bases. CDR1 is MNHEY and CDR2 is SMNVEV in the germline V gene (reference sequence). The CDR3 totals 15 residues. CDR3 nucleotides: TGTGCCAGCAGAACACAGGGTTTAGAGCACTATGGCTACACCTTC. Its protein product is CASRTQGLEHYGYTF.

The J gene is TRBJ2-1, the V gene TRBV2; TRBD2 matches at 7 bases. The CDR3 has 17 residues. Per the germline V gene, CDR1 is SNHLY and CDR2 is FYNNEI. V lost 2 bases, J lost 10 bases, and 17 bases stayed unmatched. CDR3 in DNA: TGTGCCAGCAGTGAAAGGGGCGGGAGCCCCCTGAGTGAGGAGCAGTTCTTC. Translation: CASSERGGSPLSEEQFF.

The rearrangement uses TRBV27 and TRBJ1-6; D not resolved. V was trimmed by 11 bases and J by 8 bases, leaving 7 bases between them. This CDR3 contains 10 residues. The germline V gene has CDR1 MNHEY and CDR2 SMNVEV (reference sequence). CDR3 sequence: CAAGYSPLHF. The CDR3 DNA follows: TGTGCCGCCGGGTATTCACCCCTCCACTTT.

This chain uses TRBV7-3 with TRBJ1-2; 9 bases align to TRBD1. Germline V gives CDR1 SGHTA, CDR2 FQGTGA. The CDR3 loop spans 16 amino acids. The V gene end was trimmed by 3 bases and the J gene end by 6 bases; junction bases not matched to a gene: 11. The CDR3 spells CASSFTAGDRVDGYTF. In DNA, the CDR3 is TGTGCCAGCAGCTTTACCGCCGGGGACAGGGTCGATGGCTACACCTTC.

The chain combines TRBV6-6 with TRBJ2-3; maybe TRBD1 (5 bases). Trimming shortened V by 7 bases and J by 6 bases, and 17 bases separated the two germline ends. The CDR3 consists of 14 residues. Germline V gene sequence: CDR1 MNHNY, CDR2 SVGAGI (reference sequence). The CDR3 sequence is CASTFLSGWDTQYF. CDR3 nucleotides: TGTGCCAGCACCTTCCTCTCAGGGTGGGATACGCAGTATTTT.

The chain has TRBV4-3 and TRBJ2-5, with D possibly matching TRBD1 (5 bases). Germline V lookup: CDR1 LGHNA, CDR2 YSLEER. The CDR3 totals 15 residues. V lost 4 bases to trimming and J lost 1 base, with 13 bases between them. Written as DNA, the CDR3 is TGCGCCAGCAGCCGAATCCGAGACAGCCAAGAGACCCAGTACTTC. It translates to CASSRIRDSQETQYF.

The rearrangement links TRBV28 to TRBJ2-1; 9 positions match TRBD2. This CDR3 comprises 14 residues. Germline V gives CDR1 MDHEN, CDR2 SYDVKM. The trim removed 3 bases at V and 9 bases at J, leaving 6 bases unmatched. The CDR3 loop is CASSFWRGGPEQFF. CDR3 coding DNA: TGTGCCAGCAGTTTCTGGCGGGGGGGCCCTGAGCAGTTCTTC.

The gene calls are TRBV4-3 and TRBJ2-2; D is unclear. This CDR3 spans 17 amino acids. Germline-derived CDR1 and CDR2 are LGHNA and YSLEER. V was clipped by 0 bases and J by 0 bases, with 11 bases between them. CDR3 nucleotides: TGCGCCAGCAGCCAAGATCGCGTTAGATCGAACACCGGGGAGCTGTTTTTT. Translated, it gives CASSQDRVRSNTGELFF.

The chain employs TRBV9 and TRBJ2-1; D perhaps matches TRBD1 (5 bases). Germline CDR1 reads SGDLS; CDR2 reads YYNGEE. V lost 0 bases, J lost 5 bases, and 15 bases lay in between. The CDR3 has 16 residues. The CDR3 sequence: CASSVGSGFVHNEQFF. In DNA form, the CDR3 reads TGTGCCAGCAGCGTAGGGTCAGGGTTTGTGCACAATGAGCAGTTCTTC. Using reference TRBV9 and TRBJ2-1 for the parts outside the CDR3, the full variable domain is DSGVTQTPKHLITATGQRVTLRCSPRSGDLSVYWYQQSLDQGLQFLIQYYNGEERAKGNILERFSAQQFPDLHSELNLSSLELGDSALYFCASSVGSGFVHNEQFFGPGTRLTVL.

This clone was seen a single time. The V and J genes are TRBV10-2 and TRBJ1-5; a possible D gene is TRBD1 (5 bases). The CDR3 is made up of 15 amino acids. Germline-derived CDR1 and CDR2 are WSHSY and SAAADI. Trimming left V 8 bases short and J 1 base short, with 15 bases between. This chain's CDR3 is CASPPGRVSNQPQHF. CDR3 nucleotides: TGCGCCAGCCCCCCGGGACGGGTGAGCAATCAGCCCCAGCATTTT.

The chain employs TRBV11-1 and TRBJ1-5, with D maybe TRBD1 (6 bases). The ends were cut back, 5 bases at V and 3 bases at J, with 8 bases in the middle. Per germline, CDR1 SGHAT and CDR2 FQDESV (reference sequence). The CDR3 loop spans 13 amino acids. The CDR3 DNA is TGTGCCAGCAGCCGGGACATCAATCAGCCCCAGCATTTT. Its translation is CASSRDINQPQHF.

The J gene is TRBJ2-7, the V gene TRBV28, with 8 bases that match TRBD1. Germline lookup yields CDR1 MDHEN and CDR2 SYDVKM. This CDR3 is built from 13 residues. The trim removed 5 bases at V and 3 bases at J, leaving 3 bases unmatched. CDR3 sequence: CASSMDRDYEQYF. CDR3 nucleotide sequence: TGTGCCAGCAGTATGGACAGGGACTACGAGCAGTACTTC.

CDR3 sequence reads: CASSYWTGPNTGELFF. The CDR3, as DNA: TGTGCCAGCAGTTACTGGACGGGGCCGAACACCGGGGAGCTGTTTTTT. V usage is TRBV6-5 and J usage is TRBJ2-2, with D perhaps given as TRBD1 or TRBD2 (5 bases each). The CDR3 is made up of 16 amino acids. Germline loops: CDR1 MNHEY, CDR2 SVGAGI. V was trimmed by 1 base and J by 0 bases, leaving 9 bases between them.

The rearrangement links TRBV9 to TRBJ1-2, with 7 bases aligning to TRBD1. The CDR3 has 14 amino acids. The V gene's germline CDR1 is SGDLS and CDR2 YYNGEE. J lost 0 bases, V lost 3 bases, and 2 bases had no gene match. CDR3 coding DNA: TGTGCCAGCAGCGAGGGGGCTGCTAACTATGGCTACACCTTC. Translation: CASSEGAANYGYTF.

The V call is TRBV4-3, the J call TRBJ2-5, with 7 bases aligning to TRBD1. CDR1 and CDR2 (germline): LGHNA, YSLEER. Unmatched junction bases numbered 16, after V lost 3 bases and J lost 3 bases. The CDR3 is 18 residues long. As DNA, the CDR3 is TGCGCCAGCAGCCACGGCGACCGGTTAGACAGGGACGAAGAGACCCAGTACTTC. This encodes CASSHGDRLDRDEETQYF.

CDR3 in DNA: TGTGCCAGCAGTGTCTCACTAGCGGGGAGCAACAATGAGCAGTTCTTC. Translating gives CASSVSLAGSNNEQFF. V usage is TRBV6-1 and J usage is TRBJ2-1; 10 positions match TRBD2. The CDR3 covers 16 residues. The V gene's germline CDR1 is MNHNS and CDR2 SASEGT. The ends lost 4 bases at V and 5 bases at J; junction bases unmatched: 8.

Details on this clone: At the DNA level, this CDR3 is encoded by other sequences in the same sample as well. V gene TRBV6-1 combines with J gene TRBJ2-7; 9 nucleotides match TRBD2. Per germline, CDR1 MNHNS and CDR2 SASEGT. V was clipped by 1 base and J by 2 bases; unmatched bases: 3. There are 15 residues in the CDR3. As DNA, the CDR3 is TGTGCCAGCAGTGAAGTAGCGGGGGAGCCCTACGAGCAGTACTTC. Translation: CASSEVAGEPYEQYF.

The genes are TRBV10-2 and TRBJ2-7, with 7 bases aligning to TRBD2. Germline CDR1 WSHSY, CDR2 SAAADI. V shed 7 bases, J shed 3 bases, and the junction held 15 bases outside the gene matches. The CDR3 sequence is 16 residues long. DNA for the CDR3: TGCGCCAGCACCAGGGCGGGGGTCCCCTCCGACTACGAGCAGTACTTC. Translation gives CASTRAGVPSDYEQYF.

The CDR3 coding sequence is TGTGCCAGCAGCCTCCGAGACGGAGAGACCCAGTACTTC. Translation: CASSLRDGETQYF. The rearrangement joins TRBV9 to TRBJ2-5, with D hard to call. CDR3 length: 13 residues. Germline CDR1 SGDLS, CDR2 YYNGEE. Trimming removed 4 bases from V and 4 bases from J, with 11 bases in between.

The rearrangement uses TRBV11-2 and TRBJ1-3; TRBD1 matches at 10 bases. Trimming at V came to 5 bases and at J to 2 bases, leaving 6 bases not matched to a gene. This CDR3 has 16 amino acids. Germline V gives CDR1 SGHAT, CDR2 FQNNGV. The CDR3 coding sequence is TGTGCCAGCAGCGTGACAGGGGGCGCGGCTGGAAACACCATATATTTT. Its protein is CASSVTGGAAGNTIYF.